These 27 T cell receptor beta chains were all obtained from the same sample, sequenced in a study of T cells after yellow fever vaccination. In TCRdb, the 5' RACE reads were re-called with MiXCR into one record per CDR3 protein. The data show around 400,000 distinct CDR3 sequences, with 11% seen just once and more than 15% held by the top ten. The source material was PBMCs, sampled on the day of the first yellow fever vaccination. The receptors derive from a man between 18 and 35 years old who received the YFV17D yellow fever vaccine.

The gene calls are TRBV4-3 and TRBJ1-1, with a possible D match to TRBD1 (5 bases). Trimming stripped 0 bases from V and 11 bases from J, with 19 bases between. The germline V gene has CDR1 LGHNA and CDR2 YSLEER. The CDR3 contains 15 residues. CDR3 nucleotide sequence: TGCGCCAGCAGCCAAGATCGGAGGGGCTTACACGGGGCTTTCTTT. Residues: CASSQDRRGLHGAFF.

V usage is TRBV27 and J usage is TRBJ1-1; D remains unclear. Germline assignment: CDR1 MNHEY and CDR2 SMNVEV (reference sequence). This CDR3 is built from 15 residues. With 6 bases removed from V and 8 bases from J, the gap between germline ends came to 22 bases. CDR3 in amino acids: CASRRGGGSVAEAFF. In DNA, the CDR3 is TGTGCCAGCAGGAGAGGAGGAGGGAGCGTAGCCGAAGCTTTCTTT.

This clonotype has a handful of counts. The chain employs TRBV5-1 and TRBJ2-7, with unresolved D. This CDR3 region has 16 residues. The V and J ends lost 0 bases and 7 bases respectively, with 20 bases between them. The V gene's germline CDR1 is SGHRS and CDR2 YFSETQ. CDR3 coding DNA: TGCGCCAGCAGCTTGGGCGGCGTCTGGGGTAGTTCGGAGCAGTACGTC. Amino acids: CASSLGGVWGSSEQYV.

In this sample, this clonotype turned up many times. The rearrangement uses TRBV11-2 and TRBJ1-5; TRBD1 might be the D (6 bases). Trimming left V 1 base short and J 5 bases short, with 12 bases between. CDR1 and CDR2 (germline): SGHAT, FQNNGV. This CDR3 contains 15 residues. CDR3 nucleotides: TGTGCCAGCAGCTTAGCGGGGGGCGTTTATCAGCCCCAGCATTTT. Translation: CASSLAGGVYQPQHF. Supplemented by reference TRBV11-2 and TRBJ1-5, the full variable domain reads EAGVAQSPRYKIIEKRQSVAFWCNPISGHATLYWYQQILGQGPKLLIQFQNNGVVDDSQLPKDRFSAERLKGVDSTLKIQPAKLEDSAVYLCASSLAGGVYQPQHFGDGTRLSIL.

The chain has TRBV30 and TRBJ2-2, with 7 bases fitting TRBD2. V trimming: 4 bases; J trimming: 6 bases; junction bases outside the gene matches: 8. Germline CDR1 GTSNPN, CDR2 SVGIG (reference sequence). The CDR3 runs 14 residues. The CDR3 protein is CAWTSGGGAGELFF. CDR3 nucleotides: TGTGCCTGGACCTCCGGGGGAGGGGCCGGGGAGCTGTTTTTT.

In its sample, this clonotype was seen a few times. This chain links TRBV6-2 or TRBV6-3 with TRBJ2-1; TRBD2 matches at 10 bases. Trimming took 2 bases from V and 0 from J; bases not matched to a gene: 13. CDR1 is MNHEY and CDR2 is SVGEGT in the germline V gene. The CDR3 runs 20 residues. CDR3 residues: CASSYRASGGRLSSYNEQFF. DNA for the CDR3: TGTGCCAGCAGTTACAGGGCTAGCGGGGGCCGACTCAGCTCCTACAATGAGCAGTTCTTC.

This clonotype has only a few counts. This rearrangement joins TRBV3-1 to TRBJ2-3; TRBD2 matches at 11 bases. The CDR3 is made up of 16 amino acids. V dropped 0 bases and J dropped 7; count of bases not matched to a gene: 6. Germline V gene data show CDR1 as LGHDT and CDR2 as YNNKEL (reference sequence). The DNA for the CDR3 is TGTGCCAGCAGCCAAGACGTAGCGGGGGGGCTTCATACGCAGTATTTT. It encodes CASSQDVAGGLHTQYF.

This clonotype occurred a few times. This chain joins TRBV4-1 and TRBJ1-2; D is unresolved. This CDR3 is 15 amino acids long. CDR1 is MGHRA, CDR2 YSYEKL, per germline. Trimming removed 4 bases from V and 0 bases from J, with 12 bases in between. CDR3 residues: CASSRFVRANYGYTF. CDR3 nucleotides: TGCGCCAGCAGCCGCTTCGTCCGAGCTAACTATGGCTACACCTTC.

Only a few counts were recorded for this clonotype. The rearrangement joins TRBV18 to TRBJ2-2; 7 bases line up with TRBD1. The CDR3 covers 15 residues. The V gene's germline CDR1 is KGHSH and CDR2 LQKENI. Trimming took 1 base from V and 3 from J; bases not matched to a gene: 2. The CDR3 DNA is TGTGCCAGCTCACCACGGCAGGGGGACACCGGGGAGCTGTTTTTT. It codes for CASSPRQGDTGELFF.

This clonotype was observed a handful of times. The gene calls are TRBV12-3 or TRBV12-4 and TRBJ1-5; D ambiguous. The CDR3 spans 15 residues. V shed 5 bases and J shed 5 bases, with 16 bases lying between them. The CDR3 spells CASSPTTTGYQPQHF. The DNA of the CDR3 is TGTGCCAGCAGTCCAACAACGACGGGGTATCAGCCCCAGCATTTT.

J is TRBJ1-6 and V is TRBV5-1; D is undetermined. The CDR3 consists of 15 residues. Between the trimmed V and J ends, which lost 1 base and 0 bases, there was a span of 5 bases. Per the germline V gene, CDR1 is SGHRS and CDR2 is YFSETQ. CDR3 sequence (DNA): TGCGCCAGCAGCTTGTCGGCCTCCTATAATTCACCCCTCCACTTT. This sequence encodes CASSLSASYNSPLHF.

The V and J genes are TRBV12-3 or TRBV12-4 and TRBJ1-3, with TRBD1 matching 11 bases. The ends lost 6 bases at V and 4 bases at J; junction bases unmatched: 11. This CDR3 has 17 residues. In nucleotides, the CDR3 is TGTGCCAGCAGGGGCGACACGGGACAGGGGGAAGGAAACACCATATATTTT. Its protein is CASRGDTGQGEGNTIYF.

The table lists this clonotype with a few counts. The chain couples TRBV20-1 to TRBJ2-7; tentative D call: TRBD2 (6 bases). The CDR3 length is 13 residues. Trimming cost V 3 bases and J 3 bases, with 12 bases left between them. Germline-derived CDR1 and CDR2 are DFQATT and SNEGSKA (reference sequence). The CDR3 protein is CSASEGGLYEQYF. Here the CDR3 DNA reads TGCAGTGCTAGCGAGGGAGGCCTCTACGAGCAGTACTTC.

This chain joins TRBV3-1 and TRBJ2-1; TRBD2 agrees at 7 bases. V lost 0 bases and J lost 4; bases outside the gene matches: 9. Germline CDR1 is LGHDT and CDR2 is YNNKEL (reference sequence). The CDR3 is 17 residues long. The CDR3 DNA is TGTGCCAGCAGCCAAGAAGGGGAACTAGCGCAGTACAATGAGCAGTTCTTC. Translating it yields CASSQEGELAQYNEQFF.

In its sample, this clonotype was seen a few times. This chain connects TRBV11-3 to TRBJ2-5, with no clear D. This CDR3 has 16 residues. Trimming pared 1 base from V and 5 bases from J, leaving 17 bases between. The V gene's germline CDR1 is SGHNT and CDR2 YENEEA. The CDR3 here is CASSLVGPEMGETQYF. CDR3 in DNA: TGTGCCAGCAGCTTAGTTGGTCCAGAGATGGGTGAGACCCAGTACTTC.

The sample holds a few counts of this clonotype. The chain joins TRBV5-5 to TRBJ2-7; perhaps TRBD1 as D (5 bases). The CDR3 spans 15 residues. V lost 4 bases, J lost 3 bases, and 17 bases lay in between. The germline V gene encodes CDR1 SGHKS and CDR2 YYEKEE (reference sequence). The CDR3 region is CASSLRLTERYEQYV. For the CDR3, the DNA is TGTGCCAGCAGCCTGAGATTGACAGAACGCTACGAGCAGTACGTC.

This clonotype has a count of ten or more. The chain carries TRBV12-3 or TRBV12-4 and TRBJ2-2; 11 bases match TRBD2. Trimming cost V 6 bases and J 5 bases; bases outside gene matches: 8. The CDR3 is 16 residues long. The CDR3 nucleotides read TGTGCCAGCAGCCGGTTAGCGGGGGGGAAAACCGGGGAGCTGTTTTTT. This encodes CASSRLAGGKTGELFF.

This chain uses TRBV29-1 with TRBJ2-7; tentative D call: TRBD1 (6 bases). Germline CDR1 reads SQVTM; CDR2 reads ANQGSEA. V was trimmed by 6 bases and J by 5 bases, leaving 11 bases between them. This CDR3 is 11 amino acids long. The CDR3 coding sequence is TGCAGCGTCGCACAGGGCCACGAGCAGTACTTC. It codes for CSVAQGHEQYF.

The chain uses TRBV4-3 and TRBJ2-7; TRBD1 is a possible D gene (5 bases). Germline CDR1 reads LGHNA; CDR2 reads YSLEER. V was pared by 1 base and J by 4 bases, with 11 bases between. The CDR3 length is 14 residues. Here the CDR3 reads CASSQGIAGYEQYF. The CDR3 DNA sequence: TGCGCCAGCAGCCAAGGAATAGCAGGGTACGAGCAGTACTTC.

Of note for this clonotype: Germline and junction disagree at one end, which may indicate a read error. The J gene is TRBJ1-4, the V gene TRBV5-1; tentatively, D is TRBD1 (6 bases). CDR1 and CDR2 from the germline V gene are SGHRS and YFSETQ. This CDR3 has 14 residues. CDR3 coding DNA: TGCGCCATCAGCGGGGACGCAGGGGAGGAAAAACTGTTTTTT. Its translation is CAISGDAGEEKLFF. The variable domain in full, completed from reference TRBV5-1 and TRBJ1-4, reads KAGVTQTPRYLIKTRGQQVTLSCSPISGHRSVSWYQQTPGQGLQFLFEYFSETQRNKGNFPGRFSGRQFSNSRSEMNVSTLELGDSALYLCAISGDAGEEKLFFGSGTQLSVL.

This clonotype has only a few counts. The V and J genes are TRBV20-1 and TRBJ1-1; D not certain. The germline V and J ends were trimmed by 3 bases and 1 base, with 9 bases remaining between them. Germline loops: CDR1 DFQATT, CDR2 SNEGSKA (reference sequence). This CDR3 spans 13 amino acids. CDR3 in DNA: TGCAGTGCTAGCGCCCTGGGGAACACTGAAGCTTTCTTT. Its protein is CSASALGNTEAFF.

The chain has TRBV5-6 and TRBJ1-6; 9 bases line up with TRBD1. V was clipped by 4 bases and J by 9 bases; unmatched bases: 5. The CDR3 covers 14 residues. Per germline, CDR1 SGHDT and CDR2 YYEEEE. The CDR3 bases are TGTGCCAGCAGCGCAACAGGGGGCATTTCACCCCTCCACTTT. This sequence encodes CASSATGGISPLHF.

The chain recombines TRBV12-3 or TRBV12-4 with TRBJ2-5; 8 bases align to TRBD1. CDR3 length equals 14 residues. Trimming cost V 6 bases and J 5 bases; bases outside gene matches: 8. CDR3 DNA sequence: TGTGCCAGCAGGGAGAACAGGGGGTTGGAGACCCAGTACTTC. Translated: CASRENRGLETQYF.

The CDR3 DNA sequence: TGTGCCATCAGTGGGGGGACTAGGCCTACCATGAACACCGGGGAGCTGTTTTTT. It encodes CAISGGTRPTMNTGELFF. This chain connects TRBV10-3 to TRBJ2-2; 8 positions match TRBD2. Germline V gene lookup returns CDR1 ENHRY and CDR2 SYGVKD. J gave up 1 base and V 4 bases, and 11 bases lay outside the gene matches. The CDR3 sequence is 18 residues long.

This chain connects TRBV12-3 or TRBV12-4 to TRBJ1-2; possibly TRBD1 for D (6 bases). V was trimmed by 0 bases and J by 6 bases, leaving 14 bases between them. The length of the CDR3 is 15 residues. The CDR3 here is CASSLALLGQHGYTF. DNA for the CDR3: TGTGCCAGCAGTTTAGCGCTGCTCGGACAGCATGGCTACACCTTC.

In its sample, this clonotype was seen a few times. The chain is built from TRBV5-1 and TRBJ2-3; unclear D gene. Trimming shortened V by 0 bases and J by 6 bases, and 8 bases separated the two germline ends. The CDR3 runs to 13 residues. Germline CDR1 SGHRS, CDR2 YFSETQ. The CDR3 DNA is TGCGCCAGCAGCTTGGAGATCTTGGATACGCAGTATTTT. Its translation is CASSLEILDTQYF.

This clonotype was observed a few times. The chain carries TRBV12-3 or TRBV12-4 and TRBJ2-1; 13 bases line up with TRBD2. This CDR3 spans 17 amino acids. The J segment lost 8 bases and the V segment lost 5 bases, leaving 12 bases of the junction unmatched. CDR3 in amino acids: CASSPGLAGAFVDEQFF. The CDR3 DNA reads TGTGCCAGCAGTCCAGGACTAGCGGGGGCTTTTGTGGATGAGCAGTTCTTC.